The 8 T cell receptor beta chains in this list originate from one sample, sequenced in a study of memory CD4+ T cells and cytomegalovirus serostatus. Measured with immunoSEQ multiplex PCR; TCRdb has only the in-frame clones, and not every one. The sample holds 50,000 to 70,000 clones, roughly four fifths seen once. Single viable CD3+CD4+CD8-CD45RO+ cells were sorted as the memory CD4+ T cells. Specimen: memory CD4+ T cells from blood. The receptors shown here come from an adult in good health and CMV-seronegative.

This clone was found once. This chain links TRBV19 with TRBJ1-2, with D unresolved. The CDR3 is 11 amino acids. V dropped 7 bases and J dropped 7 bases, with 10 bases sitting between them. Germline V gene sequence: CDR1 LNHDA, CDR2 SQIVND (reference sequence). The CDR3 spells CASMSIRGYTF. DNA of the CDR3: TGTGCCAGTATGAGTATCCGTGGCTACACCTTC.

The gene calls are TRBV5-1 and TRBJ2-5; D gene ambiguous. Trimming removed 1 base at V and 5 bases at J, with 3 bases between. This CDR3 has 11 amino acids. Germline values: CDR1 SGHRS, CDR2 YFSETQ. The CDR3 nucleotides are TGCGCCAGCAGCTTGAGCGAGACCCAGTACTTC. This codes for CASSLSETQYF.

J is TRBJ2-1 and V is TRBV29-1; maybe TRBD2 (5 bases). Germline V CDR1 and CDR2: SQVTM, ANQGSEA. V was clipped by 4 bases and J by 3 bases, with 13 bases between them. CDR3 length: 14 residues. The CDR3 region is CSVGRFNGYNEQFF. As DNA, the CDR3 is TGCAGCGTTGGGAGGTTTAACGGCTACAATGAGCAGTTCTTC.

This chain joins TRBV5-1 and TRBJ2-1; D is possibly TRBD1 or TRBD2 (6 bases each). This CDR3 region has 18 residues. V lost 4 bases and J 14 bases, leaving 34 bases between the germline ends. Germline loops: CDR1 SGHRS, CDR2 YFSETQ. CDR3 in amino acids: CASSPWGADRGSEGVEFF. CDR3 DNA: TGCGCCAGCAGCCCTTGGGGGGCAGATCGGGGCTCAGAGGGTGTGGAGTTCTTC.

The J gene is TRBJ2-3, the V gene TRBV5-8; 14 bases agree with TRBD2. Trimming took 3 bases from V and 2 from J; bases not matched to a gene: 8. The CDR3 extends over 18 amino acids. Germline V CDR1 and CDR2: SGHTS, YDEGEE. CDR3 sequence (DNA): TGTGCCAGCAGCTCACGATTGACTAGCGGGAGGGCCACAGATACGCAGTATTTT. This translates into CASSSRLTSGRATDTQYF.

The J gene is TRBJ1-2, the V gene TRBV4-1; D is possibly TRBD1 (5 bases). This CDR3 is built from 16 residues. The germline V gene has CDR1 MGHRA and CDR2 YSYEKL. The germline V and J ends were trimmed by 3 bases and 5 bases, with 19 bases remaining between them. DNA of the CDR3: TGCGCCAGCAGCCACCCCTTCCGGGAAGACAGATATGGCTACACCTTC. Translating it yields CASSHPFREDRYGYTF.

This CDR3 reads CASSVGTYEQYF. The CDR3 bases are TGTGCCAGCAGCGTGGGTACCTACGAGCAGTACTTC. The genes are TRBV28 and TRBJ2-7; D is undetermined. The ends were cut back, 6 bases at V and 2 bases at J, with 8 bases in the middle. Germline loops: CDR1 MDHEN, CDR2 SYDVKM. The CDR3 runs to 12 residues.

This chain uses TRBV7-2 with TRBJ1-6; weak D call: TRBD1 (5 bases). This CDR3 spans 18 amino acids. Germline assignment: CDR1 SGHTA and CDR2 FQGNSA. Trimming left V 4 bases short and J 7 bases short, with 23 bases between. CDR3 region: CASSSPRRRGGNNSPLHF. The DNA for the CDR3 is TGTGCCAGCAGCTCCCCCAGGAGGAGGGGAGGAAACAATTCACCCCTCCACTTT.